The TCR beta chain under discussion was sequenced for a study of T cells expressing NK-cell markers. TCRdb re-called the 5' RACE reads and catalogs CDR3 proteins one per entry, DNA excluded. The repertoire shows a few hundred thousand distinct CDR3 sequences; the top ten hold 0.39%. CDR3 length: 14 residues. Germline V gives CDR1 LGHDT, CDR2 YNNKEL (reference sequence). Sequencing input: blood T cells: a sorted CD56 or NKG2C T cell subset, CD4+ or CD8+ T cells, or bulk PBMC T cells (not recorded which). The sequence derives from a man in his late teens or twenties in good health. The rearrangement joins TRBV3-1 to TRBJ1-2; TCRdb returns TRBD1, unconfirmable since there is no DNA. The chain's CDR3 is CASSQEGRGDGYTF.